The rows below give T cell receptor beta chains drawn from one sample of a study of cytomegalovirus exposure and HLA in healthy donors. The table came from immunoSEQ multiplex PCR; TCRdb's copy has only in-frame clones and leaves some out. The top ten hold approximately 1% of the sample, which has some 130,000 clones, roughly 79% seen once. What was sequenced was PBMCs. Every receptor here comes from a male donor in good health and CMV-seronegative. Each CDR3 is given with its conserved first and last residue. Each record gives: D gene, V gene, CDR3 length, J gene, clone size, CDR3 protein, CDR3 DNA. D genes are given only for firm matches. The size of a clone is reported for some rows only, either as once, few or many, or as a class for expanded clones.

d_gene: .
v_gene: TRBV4-1
len: 16
j_gene: TRBJ2-7
abundance: .
CDR3aa: CASSPSGSQRLYEQYF
CDR3nt: TGCGCCAGCAGCCCCTCCGGGAGCCAAAGACTCTACGAGCAGTACTTC

d_gene: TRBD1
v_gene: TRBV9
len: 14
j_gene: TRBJ1-2
abundance: .
CDR3aa: CASSVSGTGSGYTF
CDR3nt: TGTGCCAGCAGCGTATCCGGGACAGGGAGCGGCTACACCTTC

d_gene: .
v_gene: TRBV6-1
len: 13
j_gene: TRBJ2-7
abundance: .
CDR3aa: CASSEARTYEQYF
CDR3nt: TGTGCCAGCAGTGAAGCGAGGACCTACGAGCAGTACTTC

d_gene: .
v_gene: TRBV5-6
len: 12
j_gene: TRBJ1-5
abundance: .
CDR3aa: CASSTGYEPQHF
CDR3nt: TGTGCCAGCAGCACCGGGTATGAGCCCCAGCATTTT

d_gene: .
v_gene: TRBV6-5
len: 15
j_gene: TRBJ1-3
abundance: .
CDR3aa: CASTTGNSPGNTIYF
CDR3nt: TGTGCCAGCACTACCGGGAATAGCCCCGGAAACACCATATATTTT

d_gene: .
v_gene: TRBV18
len: 14
j_gene: TRBJ2-7
abundance: .
CDR3aa: CASSPGVAAYEQYF
CDR3nt: TGTGCCAGCTCACCCGGGGTCGCAGCCTACGAGCAGTACTTC

d_gene: TRBD1
v_gene: TRBV7-2
len: 14
j_gene: TRBJ2-4
abundance: .
CDR3aa: CASSPDRAKSIQYF
CDR3nt: TGTGCCAGCAGCCCGGACAGGGCGAAAAGCATTCAGTACTTC

d_gene: .
v_gene: TRBV6-1
len: 12
j_gene: TRBJ2-3
abundance: .
CDR3aa: CASSHRTDTQYF
CDR3nt: TGTGCCAGCAGTCATCGCACAGATACGCAGTATTTT

d_gene: TRBD1
v_gene: TRBV5-1
len: 15
j_gene: TRBJ1-5
abundance: .
CDR3aa: CASSPTGYSNQPQHF
CDR3nt: TGCGCCAGCAGCCCGACAGGGTATAGCAATCAGCCCCAGCATTTT

d_gene: .
v_gene: TRBV19
len: 15
j_gene: TRBJ1-3
abundance: .
CDR3aa: CASKGGTPSGNTIYF
CDR3nt: TGTGCCAGTAAAGGCGGGACGCCCTCTGGAAACACCATATATTTT

d_gene: TRBD2
v_gene: TRBV15
len: 15
j_gene: TRBJ2-5
abundance: .
CDR3aa: CATSKQRGFQETQYF
CDR3nt: TGTGCCACCAGCAAGCAGCGGGGTTTCCAAGAGACCCAGTACTTC

d_gene: .
v_gene: TRBV27
len: 14
j_gene: TRBJ1-1
abundance: .
CDR3aa: CASTPFWGGGEAFF
CDR3nt: TGTGCCAGCACCCCTTTCTGGGGCGGGGGTGAAGCTTTCTTT

d_gene: .
v_gene: TRBV7-9
len: 14
j_gene: TRBJ1-2
abundance: .
CDR3aa: CASSTSRGAYGYTF
CDR3nt: TGTGCCAGCAGCACCAGTCGGGGGGCGTACGGCTACACCTTC

d_gene: TRBD2
v_gene: TRBV7-8
len: 16
j_gene: TRBJ2-5
abundance: .
CDR3aa: CASSLDRGGGSGTQYF
CDR3nt: TGTGCCAGCAGCTTAGACCGCGGGGGGGGGTCGGGGACCCAGTACTTC

d_gene: TRBD2
v_gene: TRBV7-2
len: 16
j_gene: TRBJ2-3
abundance: .
CDR3aa: CASSLGLAGATDTQYF
CDR3nt: TGTGCCAGCAGCTTAGGTTTAGCGGGGGCTACAGATACGCAGTATTTT

d_gene: TRBD1
v_gene: TRBV11-3
len: 14
j_gene: TRBJ1-1
abundance: .
CDR3aa: CAAGRGDLNTEAFF
CDR3nt: TGTGCTGCGGGCAGGGGGGATTTGAACACTGAAGCTTTCTTT

d_gene: TRBD2
v_gene: TRBV6-5
len: 14
j_gene: TRBJ2-1
abundance: few
CDR3aa: CASNPSGGVGEQFF
CDR3nt: TGTGCCAGCAACCCGAGCGGGGGGGTTGGTGAGCAGTTCTTC

d_gene: .
v_gene: TRBV7-9
len: 13
j_gene: TRBJ1-2
abundance: few
CDR3aa: CASSLVAGEGYTF
CDR3nt: TGTGCCAGCAGCTTAGTCGCAGGGGAAGGCTACACCTTC

d_gene: .
v_gene: TRBV5-6
len: 16
j_gene: TRBJ1-6
abundance: few
CDR3aa: CASSPAFGSPNSPLHF
CDR3nt: TGTGCCAGCAGCCCCGCTTTCGGGAGCCCGAATTCACCCCTCCACTTT

d_gene: TRBD1
v_gene: TRBV19
len: 15
j_gene: TRBJ1-1
abundance: once
CDR3aa: CASSPLQGADTEAFF
CDR3nt: TGTGCCAGTAGTCCACTGCAGGGGGCGGACACTGAAGCTTTCTTT

d_gene: .
v_gene: TRBV30
len: 13
j_gene: TRBJ1-5
abundance: .
CDR3aa: CAWSEQGDQPQHF
CDR3nt: TGTGCCTGGAGTGAGCAGGGCGACCAGCCCCAGCATTTT

d_gene: TRBD2
v_gene: TRBV30
len: 15
j_gene: TRBJ2-3
abundance: .
CDR3aa: CAWRRSRGGTDTQYF
CDR3nt: TGTGCCTGGAGGCGTAGCCGGGGGGGGACAGATACGCAGTATTTT

d_gene: TRBD1
v_gene: TRBV19
len: 14
j_gene: TRBJ1-5
abundance: .
CDR3aa: CASTRTGGGQPQHF
CDR3nt: TGTGCCAGTACCCGGACAGGGGGCGGACAGCCCCAGCATTTT

d_gene: TRBD2
v_gene: TRBV27
len: 16
j_gene: TRBJ2-3
abundance: .
CDR3aa: CASSPRPRGGGDTQYF
CDR3nt: TGTGCCAGCAGTCCTCGACCGCGGGGGGGCGGAGATACGCAGTATTTT

d_gene: TRBD2
v_gene: TRBV7-3
len: 15
j_gene: TRBJ2-1
abundance: .
CDR3aa: CASSAWTSGNNEQFF
CDR3nt: TGTGCCAGCAGCGCTTGGACTAGCGGTAACAATGAGCAGTTCTTC

d_gene: .
v_gene: TRBV7-8
len: 12
j_gene: TRBJ1-4
abundance: .
CDR3aa: CASSIGLVKLFF
CDR3nt: TGTGCCAGCAGCATAGGTCTAGTAAAACTGTTTTTT

d_gene: .
v_gene: TRBV11-2
len: 15
j_gene: TRBJ1-5
abundance: .
CDR3aa: CASSPGPQSNQPQHF
CDR3nt: TGTGCCAGCAGCCCAGGCCCGCAAAGCAATCAGCCCCAGCATTTT

d_gene: TRBD2
v_gene: TRBV5-1
len: 15
j_gene: TRBJ2-5
abundance: .
CDR3aa: CASTPGGGGQETQYF
CDR3nt: TGCGCCAGCACCCCGGGGGGGGGAGGCCAAGAGACCCAGTACTTC

d_gene: .
v_gene: TRBV11-2
len: 15
j_gene: TRBJ2-3
abundance: .
CDR3aa: CASSHLAIEPDTQYF
CDR3nt: TGTGCCAGCAGCCACCTAGCAATTGAACCAGATACGCAGTATTTT

d_gene: TRBD1
v_gene: TRBV2
len: 15
j_gene: TRBJ2-1
abundance: .
CDR3aa: CASTMTGASYNEQFF
CDR3nt: TGTGCCAGCACTATGACAGGGGCCTCCTACAATGAGCAGTTCTTC

d_gene: .
v_gene: TRBV4-3
len: 17
j_gene: TRBJ2-3
abundance: few
CDR3aa: CASSQGSRDFNTDTQYF
CDR3nt: TGCGCCAGCAGCCAAGGGAGCCGGGACTTCAACACAGATACGCAGTATTTT

d_gene: TRBD1
v_gene: TRBV4-1
len: 14
j_gene: TRBJ2-2
abundance: .
CDR3aa: CASSPYRGTGELFF
CDR3nt: TGCGCCAGCAGCCCATACAGGGGCACCGGGGAGCTGTTTTTT

d_gene: TRBD2
v_gene: TRBV2
len: 14
j_gene: TRBJ2-7
abundance: .
CDR3aa: CASSDGTSISTQYF
CDR3nt: TGTGCCAGCAGTGATGGGACTAGCATTTCGACGCAGTACTTC

d_gene: .
v_gene: TRBV6-5
len: 13
j_gene: TRBJ2-7
abundance: .
CDR3aa: CASSYGPSYEQYF
CDR3nt: TGTGCCAGCAGTTACGGCCCTTCTTACGAGCAGTACTTC

d_gene: TRBD2
v_gene: TRBV7-6
len: 16
j_gene: TRBJ2-1
abundance: .
CDR3aa: CASSLATAGGNHEQFF
CDR3nt: TGTGCCAGCAGCTTAGCTACAGCGGGGGGGAATCATGAGCAGTTCTTC

d_gene: .
v_gene: TRBV2
len: 14
j_gene: TRBJ1-1
abundance: .
CDR3aa: CASSADTTAIEAFF
CDR3nt: TGTGCCAGCAGTGCGGACACAACCGCTATTGAAGCTTTCTTT

d_gene: .
v_gene: TRBV5-1
len: 13
j_gene: TRBJ2-7
abundance: few
CDR3aa: CASSLEGARGQYF
CDR3nt: TGCGCCAGCAGCTTGGAAGGGGCGCGCGGGCAGTACTTC

d_gene: TRBD1
v_gene: TRBV11-3
len: 15
j_gene: TRBJ2-5
abundance: .
CDR3aa: CASSTPGQPQETQYF
CDR3nt: TGTGCCAGCAGCACCCCGGGACAGCCACAAGAGACCCAGTACTTC

d_gene: TRBD1
v_gene: TRBV9
len: 15
j_gene: TRBJ1-6
abundance: .
CDR3aa: CASSGGTGANSPLHF
CDR3nt: TGTGCCAGCAGCGGAGGGACAGGGGCTAATTCACCCCTCCACTTT

d_gene: .
v_gene: TRBV27
len: 15
j_gene: TRBJ1-3
abundance: .
CDR3aa: CASSLSLYSGNTIYF
CDR3nt: TGTGCCAGCAGTTTATCTCTCTACTCTGGAAACACCATATATTTT

d_gene: .
v_gene: TRBV11-2
len: 16
j_gene: TRBJ2-7
abundance: .
CDR3aa: CASSTGRGAAVGEQYF
CDR3nt: TGTGCCAGCAGCACCGGCCGGGGGGCAGCGGTCGGCGAGCAGTACTTC

d_gene: .
v_gene: TRBV19
len: 14
j_gene: TRBJ1-5
abundance: .
CDR3aa: CASSLRRENQPQHF
CDR3nt: TGTGCCAGTAGTCTTAGGAGAGAAAATCAGCCCCAGCATTTT

d_gene: .
v_gene: TRBV7-3
len: 16
j_gene: TRBJ2-2
abundance: .
CDR3aa: CASSLRGPTNTGELFF
CDR3nt: TGTGCCAGCAGCTTAAGAGGCCCGACGAACACCGGGGAGCTGTTTTTT

d_gene: TRBD1
v_gene: TRBV7-2
len: 14
j_gene: TRBJ1-6
abundance: .
CDR3aa: CASSSTGVYSPLHF
CDR3nt: TGTGCCAGCAGCTCCACAGGGGTCTATTCACCCCTCCACTTT

d_gene: .
v_gene: TRBV6-5
len: 15
j_gene: TRBJ1-1
abundance: .
CDR3aa: CASSRGEDGNTEAFF
CDR3nt: TGTGCCAGCAGCCGGGGGGAAGACGGGAACACTGAAGCTTTCTTT

d_gene: TRBD2
v_gene: TRBV5-1
len: 19
j_gene: TRBJ2-1
abundance: .
CDR3aa: CASSFSGVKGTSSYNEQFF
CDR3nt: TGCGCCAGCAGCTTCAGCGGGGTTAAAGGGACTAGTTCATACAATGAGCAGTTCTTC

d_gene: TRBD2
v_gene: TRBV5-4
len: 14
j_gene: TRBJ2-7
abundance: once
CDR3aa: CASSRASGGDEQYF
CDR3nt: TGTGCCAGCAGCCGGGCTAGCGGGGGCGACGAGCAGTACTTC

d_gene: .
v_gene: TRBV4-1
len: 14
j_gene: TRBJ2-1
abundance: once
CDR3aa: CASSQDLNRNEQFF
CDR3nt: TGCGCCAGCAGCCAAGATCTAAACCGCAATGAGCAGTTCTTC

d_gene: TRBD1
v_gene: TRBV27
len: 17
j_gene: TRBJ2-3
abundance: .
CDR3aa: CASLPGRRTGGIDTQYF
CDR3nt: TGTGCCAGCCTTCCCGGTAGGAGGACAGGGGGAATAGATACGCAGTATTTT

d_gene: .
v_gene: TRBV19
len: 14
j_gene: TRBJ2-5
abundance: once
CDR3aa: CASSPSLALETQYF
CDR3nt: TGTGCCAGTAGTCCCTCCCTTGCACTTGAGACCCAGTACTTC

d_gene: TRBD1
v_gene: TRBV6-6
len: 14
j_gene: TRBJ2-7
abundance: once
CDR3aa: CASIPPDRDYEQYF
CDR3nt: TGTGCCAGCATCCCACCGGACAGGGACTACGAGCAGTACTTC

d_gene: .
v_gene: TRBV19
len: 14
j_gene: TRBJ2-1
abundance: once
CDR3aa: CASSIGGALGEQFF
CDR3nt: TGTGCCAGTAGTATTGGGGGCGCTCTGGGTGAGCAGTTCTTC

d_gene: .
v_gene: TRBV29-1
len: 11
j_gene: TRBJ1-1
abundance: once
CDR3aa: CSARQYTEAFF
CDR3nt: TGCAGCGCTCGACAGTACACTGAAGCTTTCTTT

d_gene: .
v_gene: TRBV30
len: 14
j_gene: TRBJ1-5
abundance: .
CDR3aa: CAWSVRGGNQPQHF
CDR3nt: TGTGCCTGGAGTGTACGGGGAGGCAATCAGCCCCAGCATTTT

d_gene: .
v_gene: TRBV7-2
len: 12
j_gene: TRBJ1-1
abundance: few
CDR3aa: CASSLGTFLAFF
CDR3nt: TGTGCCAGCAGCTTAGGGACATTTCTGGCTTTCTTT

d_gene: TRBD1
v_gene: TRBV29-1
len: 12
j_gene: TRBJ1-2
abundance: .
CDR3aa: CSVDPGTDGYTF
CDR3nt: TGCAGCGTTGACCCCGGGACAGATGGCTACACCTTC

d_gene: .
v_gene: TRBV7-6
len: 14
j_gene: TRBJ1-2
abundance: .
CDR3aa: CASSLLVTGHGYTF
CDR3nt: TGTGCCAGCAGCTTACTGGTCACAGGGCATGGCTACACCTTC

d_gene: TRBD1
v_gene: TRBV5-1
len: 15
j_gene: TRBJ1-2
abundance: .
CDR3aa: CASSLGQGATRGYTF
CDR3nt: TGCGCCAGCAGCTTGGGACAGGGGGCAACGAGGGGCTACACCTTC

d_gene: .
v_gene: TRBV6-4
len: 14
j_gene: TRBJ1-1
abundance: .
CDR3aa: CASRDHSLNTEAFF
CDR3nt: TGTGCCAGCAGAGATCACAGTTTGAACACTGAAGCTTTCTTT